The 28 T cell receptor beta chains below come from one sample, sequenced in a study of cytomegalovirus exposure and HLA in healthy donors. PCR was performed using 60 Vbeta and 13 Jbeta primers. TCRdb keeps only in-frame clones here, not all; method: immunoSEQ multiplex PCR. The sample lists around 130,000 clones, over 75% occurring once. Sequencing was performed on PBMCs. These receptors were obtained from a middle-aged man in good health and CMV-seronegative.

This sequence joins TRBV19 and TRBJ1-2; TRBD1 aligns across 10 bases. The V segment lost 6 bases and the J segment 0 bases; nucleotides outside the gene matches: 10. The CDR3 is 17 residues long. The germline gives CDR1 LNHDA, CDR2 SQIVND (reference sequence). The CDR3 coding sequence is TGTGCCAGTAGCGGCTGGGACAGGGGAAGGACTAACTATGGCTACACCTTC. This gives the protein CASSGWDRGRTNYGYTF.

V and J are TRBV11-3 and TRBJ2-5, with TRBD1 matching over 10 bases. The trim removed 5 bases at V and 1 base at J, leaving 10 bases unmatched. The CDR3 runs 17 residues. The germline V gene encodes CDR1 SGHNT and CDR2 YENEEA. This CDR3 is CASSQGAGTGVQETQYF. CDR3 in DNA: TGTGCCAGCAGCCAGGGGGCCGGGACAGGGGTCCAAGAGACCCAGTACTTC.

In DNA, the CDR3 is TGTGCCTGGAGTGTCCAGGGGGAGACCGCTTTCTTT. Translation: CAWSVQGETAFF. The rearrangement uses TRBV30 and TRBJ1-1, with 7 bases aligning to TRBD1. Looked up from germline, CDR1 is GTSNPN and CDR2 is SVGIG (reference sequence). This CDR3 has 12 amino acids. V shed 0 bases and J 11 bases; nucleotides not matched to a gene: 6.

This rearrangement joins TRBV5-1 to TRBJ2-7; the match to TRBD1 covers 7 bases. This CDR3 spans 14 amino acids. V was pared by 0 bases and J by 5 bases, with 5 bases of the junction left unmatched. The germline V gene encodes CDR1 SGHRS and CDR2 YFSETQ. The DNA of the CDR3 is TGCGCCAGCAGCTTGGGGCAGGGGGACAACGAGCAGTACTTC. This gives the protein CASSLGQGDNEQYF.

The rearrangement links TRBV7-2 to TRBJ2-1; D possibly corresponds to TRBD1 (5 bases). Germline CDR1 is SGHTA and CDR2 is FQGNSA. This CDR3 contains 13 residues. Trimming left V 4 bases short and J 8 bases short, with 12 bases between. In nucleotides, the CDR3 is TGTGCCAGCAGCTCACCTGGACACTATGAGCAGTTCTTC. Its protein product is CASSSPGHYEQFF.

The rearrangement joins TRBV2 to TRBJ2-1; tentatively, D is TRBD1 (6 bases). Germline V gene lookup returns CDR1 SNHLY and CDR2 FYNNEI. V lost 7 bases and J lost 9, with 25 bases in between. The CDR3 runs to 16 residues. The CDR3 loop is CASKRRRAELQGEQFF. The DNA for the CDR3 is TGTGCCAGCAAAAGGAGAAGGGCAGAATTACAGGGTGAGCAGTTCTTC.

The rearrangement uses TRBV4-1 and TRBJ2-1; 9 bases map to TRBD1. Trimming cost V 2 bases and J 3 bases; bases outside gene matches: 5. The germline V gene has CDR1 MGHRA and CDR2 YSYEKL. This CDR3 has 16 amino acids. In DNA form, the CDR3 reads TGCGCCAGCAGCCAACCAAGGACAGGGGTCTACAATGAGCAGTTCTTC. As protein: CASSQPRTGVYNEQFF.

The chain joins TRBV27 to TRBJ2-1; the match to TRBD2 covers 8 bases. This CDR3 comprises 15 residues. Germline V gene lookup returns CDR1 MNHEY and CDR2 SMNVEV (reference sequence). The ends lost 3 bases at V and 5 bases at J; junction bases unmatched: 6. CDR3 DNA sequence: TGTGCCAGCAGTTTTCGTAGCGGGACGAACAATGAGCAGTTCTTC. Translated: CASSFRSGTNNEQFF.

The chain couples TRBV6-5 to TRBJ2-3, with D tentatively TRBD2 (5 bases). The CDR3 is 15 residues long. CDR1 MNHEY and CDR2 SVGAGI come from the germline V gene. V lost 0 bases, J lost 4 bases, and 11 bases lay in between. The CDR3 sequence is CASSYSVVGADTQYF. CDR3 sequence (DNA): TGTGCCAGCAGTTACTCGGTCGTCGGGGCAGATACGCAGTATTTT.

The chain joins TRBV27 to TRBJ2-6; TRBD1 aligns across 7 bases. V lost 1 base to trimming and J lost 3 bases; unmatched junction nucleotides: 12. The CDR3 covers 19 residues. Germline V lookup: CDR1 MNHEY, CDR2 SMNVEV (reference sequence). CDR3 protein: CASSLLVGQGERGANVLTF. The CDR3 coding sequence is TGTGCCAGCAGTTTATTGGTTGGTCAGGGGGAACGTGGGGCCAACGTCCTGACTTTC.

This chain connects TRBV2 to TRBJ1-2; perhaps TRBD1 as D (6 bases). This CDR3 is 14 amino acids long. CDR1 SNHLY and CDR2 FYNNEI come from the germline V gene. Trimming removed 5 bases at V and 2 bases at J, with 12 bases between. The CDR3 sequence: CASSRTAGNYGYTF. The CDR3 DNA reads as TGTGCCAGCAGTCGGACAGCCGGCAACTATGGCTACACCTTC. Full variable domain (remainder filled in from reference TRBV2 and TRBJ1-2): EPEVTQTPSHQVTQMGQEVILRCVPISNHLYFYWYRQILGQKVEFLVSFYNNEISEKSEIFDDQFSVERPDGSNFTLKIRSTKLEDSAMYFCASSRTAGNYGYTFGSGTRLTVV.

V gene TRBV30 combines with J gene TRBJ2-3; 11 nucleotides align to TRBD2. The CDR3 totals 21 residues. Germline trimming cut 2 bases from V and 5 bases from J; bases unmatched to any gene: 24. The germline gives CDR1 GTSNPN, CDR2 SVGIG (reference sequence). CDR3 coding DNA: TGTGCCTGGAGTATTATACCGGGACTAGCGGATAACCACTTACCCCAAGATACGCAGTATTTT. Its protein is CAWSIIPGLADNHLPQDTQYF.

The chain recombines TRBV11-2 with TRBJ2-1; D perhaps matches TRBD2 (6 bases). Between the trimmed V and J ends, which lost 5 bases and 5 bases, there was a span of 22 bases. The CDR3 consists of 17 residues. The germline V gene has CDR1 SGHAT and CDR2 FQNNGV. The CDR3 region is CASSPQIRVGGNNEQFF. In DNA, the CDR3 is TGTGCCAGCAGCCCCCAGATCCGAGTCGGCGGGAACAATGAGCAGTTCTTC.

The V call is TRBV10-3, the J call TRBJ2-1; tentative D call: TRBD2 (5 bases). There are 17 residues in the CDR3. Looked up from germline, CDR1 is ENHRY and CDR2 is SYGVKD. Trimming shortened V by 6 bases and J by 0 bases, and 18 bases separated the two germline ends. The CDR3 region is CAIRGGGAASSYNEQFF. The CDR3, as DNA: TGTGCCATCAGGGGCGGCGGAGCGGCCAGCTCCTACAATGAGCAGTTCTTC.

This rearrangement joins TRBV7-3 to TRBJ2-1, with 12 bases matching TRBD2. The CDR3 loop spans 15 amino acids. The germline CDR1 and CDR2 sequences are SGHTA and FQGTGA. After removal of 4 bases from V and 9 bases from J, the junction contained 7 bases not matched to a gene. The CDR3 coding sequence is TGTGCCAGCAGCTCCAGGACTAGCGGGGTTAGTGAGCAGTTCTTC. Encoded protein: CASSSRTSGVSEQFF.

This CDR3 is CASSLDRDYHYEQYF. CDR3 coding DNA: TGCGCCAGCAGCCTAGACCGGGACTACCACTACGAGCAGTACTTC. This chain joins TRBV4-1 and TRBJ2-5; the match to TRBD2 covers 7 bases. The J call is doubtful: the DNA matches TRBJ2-7 better. Germline V lookup: CDR1 MGHRA, CDR2 YSYEKL. The CDR3 has 15 amino acids.

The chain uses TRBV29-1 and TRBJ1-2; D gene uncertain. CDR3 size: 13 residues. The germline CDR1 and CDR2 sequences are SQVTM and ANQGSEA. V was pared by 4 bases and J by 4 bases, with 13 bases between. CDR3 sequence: CSVASGDRYGYTF. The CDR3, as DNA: TGCAGCGTTGCGTCAGGCGACCGCTATGGCTACACCTTC.

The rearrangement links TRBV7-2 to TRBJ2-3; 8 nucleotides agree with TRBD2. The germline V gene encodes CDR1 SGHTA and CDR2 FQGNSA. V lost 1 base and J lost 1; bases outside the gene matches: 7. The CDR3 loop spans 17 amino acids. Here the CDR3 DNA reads TGTGCCAGCAGCTTAGGCGTTGATAGCGGGGGCACAGATACGCAGTATTTT. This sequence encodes CASSLGVDSGGTDTQYF.

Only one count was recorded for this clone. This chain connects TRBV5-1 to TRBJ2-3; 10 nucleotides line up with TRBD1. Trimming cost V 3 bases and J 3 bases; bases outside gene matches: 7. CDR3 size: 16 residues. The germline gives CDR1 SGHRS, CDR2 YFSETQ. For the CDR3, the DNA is TGCGCCAGCAGCTACGGGAGGGGACAGGGGACAGATACGCAGTATTTT. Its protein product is CASSYGRGQGTDTQYF. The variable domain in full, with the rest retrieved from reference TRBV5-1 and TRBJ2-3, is KAGVTQTPRYLIKTRGQQVTLSCSPISGHRSVSWYQQTPGQGLQFLFEYFSETQRNKGNFPGRFSGRQFSNSRSEMNVSTLELGDSALYLCASSYGRGQGTDTQYFGPGTRLTVL.

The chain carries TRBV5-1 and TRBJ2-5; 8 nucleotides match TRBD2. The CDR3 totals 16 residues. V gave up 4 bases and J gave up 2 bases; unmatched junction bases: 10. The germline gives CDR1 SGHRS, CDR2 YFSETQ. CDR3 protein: CASSTNAGGSQETQYF. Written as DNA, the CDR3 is TGCGCCAGCAGCACCAACGCGGGGGGTTCTCAAGAGACCCAGTACTTC.

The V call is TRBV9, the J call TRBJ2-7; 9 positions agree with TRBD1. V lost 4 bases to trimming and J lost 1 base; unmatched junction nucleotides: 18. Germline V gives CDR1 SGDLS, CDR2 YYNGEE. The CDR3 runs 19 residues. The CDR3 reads CASSFHLRGPGQGSYEQYF. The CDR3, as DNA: TGTGCCAGCAGCTTCCACCTGAGGGGGCCGGGACAGGGTTCCTACGAGCAGTACTTC.

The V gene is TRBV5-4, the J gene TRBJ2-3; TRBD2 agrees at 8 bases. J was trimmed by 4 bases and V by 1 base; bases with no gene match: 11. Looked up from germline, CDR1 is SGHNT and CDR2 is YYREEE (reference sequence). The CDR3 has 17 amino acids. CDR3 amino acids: CASSLLFTGGPADTQYF. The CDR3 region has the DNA TGTGCCAGCAGCTTGCTATTTACGGGGGGGCCGGCAGATACGCAGTATTTT.

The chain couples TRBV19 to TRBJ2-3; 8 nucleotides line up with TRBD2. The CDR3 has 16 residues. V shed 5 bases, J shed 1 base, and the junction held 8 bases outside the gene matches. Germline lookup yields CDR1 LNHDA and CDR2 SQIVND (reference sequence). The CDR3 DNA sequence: TGTGCCAGTAGTGACGGCGGGGGGCGGGGCACAGATACGCAGTATTTT. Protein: CASSDGGGRGTDTQYF.

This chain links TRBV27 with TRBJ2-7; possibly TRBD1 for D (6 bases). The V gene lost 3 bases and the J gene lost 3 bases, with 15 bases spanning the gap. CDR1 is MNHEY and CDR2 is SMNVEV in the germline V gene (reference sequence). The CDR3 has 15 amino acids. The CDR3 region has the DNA TGTGCCAGCAGTTTTGTGTCAGGGGCGGGCTACGAGCAGTACTTC. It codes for CASSFVSGAGYEQYF.

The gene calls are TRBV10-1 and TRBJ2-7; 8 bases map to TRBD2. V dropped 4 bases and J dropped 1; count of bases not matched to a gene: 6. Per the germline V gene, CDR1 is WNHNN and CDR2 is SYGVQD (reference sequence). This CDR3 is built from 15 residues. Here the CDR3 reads CASSGRSGRSYEQYF. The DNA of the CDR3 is TGCGCCAGCAGTGGTCGCAGCGGGAGATCCTACGAGCAGTACTTC.

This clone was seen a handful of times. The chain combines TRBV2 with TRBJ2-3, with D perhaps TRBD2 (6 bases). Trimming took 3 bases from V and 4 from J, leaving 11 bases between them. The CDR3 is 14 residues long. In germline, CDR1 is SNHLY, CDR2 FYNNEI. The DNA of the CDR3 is TGTGCCAGCAGTGACAGGGACTTCTCAGATACGCAGTATTTT. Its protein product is CASSDRDFSDTQYF.

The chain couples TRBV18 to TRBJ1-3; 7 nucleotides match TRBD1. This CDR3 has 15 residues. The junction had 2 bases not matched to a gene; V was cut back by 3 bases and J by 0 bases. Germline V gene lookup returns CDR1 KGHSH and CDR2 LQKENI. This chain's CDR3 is CASSPDRSSGNTIYF. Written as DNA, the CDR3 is TGTGCCAGCTCACCGGACAGGAGCTCTGGAAACACCATATATTTT.

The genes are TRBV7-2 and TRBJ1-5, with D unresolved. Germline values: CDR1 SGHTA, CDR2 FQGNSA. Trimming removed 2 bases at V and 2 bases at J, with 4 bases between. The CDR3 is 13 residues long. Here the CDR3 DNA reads TGTGCCAGCAGCTTATCCGGCAATCAGCCCCAGCATTTT. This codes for CASSLSGNQPQHF.